This passage covers 30 T cell receptor beta chains from one sample sequenced in a study of OX40 agonist ivuxolimab in advanced cancers. Repertoires were generated with immunoSEQ multiplex PCR, while TCRdb's copy carries only in-frame clones and drops some. This table has roughly 50,000 clones, roughly 86% appearing once. The sample consisted of CD4+ or CD8+ T cells sorted from blood, taken in a trial of the OX40 agonist ivuxolimab. Source of these receptors: an adult with an advanced solid tumor such as melanoma, head and neck, liver or kidney cancer.

This clone was seen only once. The chain combines TRBV27 with TRBJ1-2; 8 bases fit TRBD1. CDR1 MNHEY and CDR2 SMNVEV come from the germline V gene (reference sequence). The ends lost 6 bases at V and 2 bases at J; junction bases unmatched: 5. The CDR3 has 14 amino acids. Here the CDR3 DNA reads TGTGCCAGCAGAAGGACAGGGACCAACTATGGCTACACCTTC. Protein sequence: CASRRTGTNYGYTF.

The rearrangement links TRBV7-3 to TRBJ2-3; 9 nucleotides align to TRBD2. Germline CDR1 is SGHTA and CDR2 is FQGTGA. The V gene end was trimmed by 5 bases and the J gene end by 6 bases; junction bases not matched to a gene: 12. The CDR3 sequence is 16 residues long. This chain's CDR3 is CASSTEGGGALDTQYF. For the CDR3, the DNA is TGTGCCAGCAGCACCGAGGGCGGGGGGGCCCTGGATACGCAGTATTTT.

The V and J genes are TRBV5-6 and TRBJ1-5, with a possible D match to TRBD1 (5 bases). V was pared by 1 base and J by 5 bases, with 10 bases between. CDR3 size: 14 residues. CDR1 is SGHDT and CDR2 is YYEEEE in the germline V gene. For the CDR3, the DNA is TGTGCCAGCAGCTTGTACGTCAGGGATCAGCCCCAGCATTTT. It encodes CASSLYVRDQPQHF.

The V gene is TRBV18, the J gene TRBJ1-1; TRBD1 is a possible D gene (6 bases). This CDR3 spans 13 amino acids. Germline V lookup: CDR1 KGHSH, CDR2 LQKENI. Trimming removed 2 bases at V and 6 bases at J, with 10 bases between. This CDR3 is CASSPSQGSEAFF. CDR3 DNA: TGTGCCAGCTCACCATCACAGGGCTCTGAAGCTTTCTTT.

This clone was detected once. The chain recombines TRBV5-5 with TRBJ2-1, with D perhaps assigned TRBD1 or TRBD2 (5 bases each). The CDR3 covers 15 residues. The V end was cut by 1 base, the J end by 9 bases, with 17 bases between. Germline V gives CDR1 SGHKS, CDR2 YYEKEE (reference sequence). CDR3 protein: CASSLMTGTRGEQFF. As DNA, the CDR3 is TGTGCCAGCAGCTTGATGACCGGGACCCGCGGTGAGCAGTTCTTC.

The table lists this clone with a few counts. The chain couples TRBV6-1 to TRBJ1-2, with a tentative D call TRBD1 (6 bases). There are 14 residues in the CDR3. Germline CDR1 and CDR2: MNHNS and SASEGT. With 6 bases removed from V and 8 bases from J, the gap between germline ends came to 19 bases. The CDR3 DNA reads TGTGCCAGCAGCGTGACAGGCGGTGTAAGCGGCTACACCTTC. Amino acid sequence: CASSVTGGVSGYTF.

V gene TRBV11-1 combines with J gene TRBJ1-6, with 8 bases lining up with TRBD1. The V gene end was trimmed by 4 bases and the J gene end by 10 bases; junction bases not matched to a gene: 9. CDR3 length: 15 residues. The germline gives CDR1 SGHAT, CDR2 FQDESV (reference sequence). CDR3 protein: CASSSWTGISSPLHF. The CDR3 nucleotides read TGTGCCAGCAGCTCCTGGACAGGGATTAGCTCACCCCTCCACTTT.

This chain uses TRBV5-1 with TRBJ2-3; D possibly corresponds to TRBD1 (5 bases). CDR1 and CDR2 from the germline V gene are SGHRS and YFSETQ. Trimming cost V 4 bases and J 3 bases, with 15 bases left between them. The CDR3 covers 15 residues. For the CDR3, the DNA is TGCGCCAGCAGCCCCCGAGCAGGGAAGACAGATACGCAGTATTTT. It specifies CASSPRAGKTDTQYF. The complete variable domain, with remaining parts taken from reference TRBV5-1 and TRBJ2-3, reads KAGVTQTPRYLIKTRGQQVTLSCSPISGHRSVSWYQQTPGQGLQFLFEYFSETQRNKGNFPGRFSGRQFSNSRSEMNVSTLELGDSALYLCASSPRAGKTDTQYFGPGTRLTVL.

The V call is TRBV5-1, the J call TRBJ2-2; either TRBD1 or TRBD2 may supply D (5 bases each). V lost 0 bases and J lost 3, with 9 bases in between. The germline V gene encodes CDR1 SGHRS and CDR2 YFSETQ. This CDR3 has 15 residues. The CDR3 reads CASSLVGPYTGELFF. CDR3 in DNA: TGCGCCAGCAGCTTGGTGGGACCCTACACCGGGGAGCTGTTTTTT.

The rearrangement uses TRBV6-1 and TRBJ2-7; D may be TRBD1 or TRBD2 (5 bases each). This CDR3 is 12 amino acids long. Germline V gene lookup returns CDR1 MNHNS and CDR2 SASEGT. Trimming removed 10 bases at V and 0 bases at J, with 10 bases between. DNA of the CDR3: TGTGCCACGGGGCGGAGCTCCTACGAGCAGTACTTC. Encoded protein: CATGRSSYEQYF.

The J gene is TRBJ1-2, the V gene TRBV6-1; 7 bases map to TRBD1. CDR3 length equals 15 residues. In germline, CDR1 is MNHNS, CDR2 SASEGT. Germline trimming cut 2 bases from V and 4 bases from J; bases unmatched to any gene: 7. CDR3 coding DNA: TGTGCCAGCAGTGAATTAGGGGACAGAACCTATGGCTACACCTTC. It encodes CASSELGDRTYGYTF.

This chain links TRBV7-9 with TRBJ1-6; the D gene is possibly TRBD1 (5 bases). Germline CDR1 is SEHNR and CDR2 is FQNEAQ (reference sequence). V lost 5 bases to trimming and J lost 5 bases, with 19 bases between them. The length of the CDR3 is 17 residues. CDR3 in DNA: TGTGCCAGCAGCCCCCGAAGGGGCCGGGGGGATAATTCACCCCTCCACTTT. Translating gives CASSPRRGRGDNSPLHF.

V is TRBV18 and J is TRBJ1-2, with a tentative D call TRBD1 (6 bases). The germline V gene has CDR1 KGHSH and CDR2 LQKENI. V lost 3 bases, J lost 6 bases, and 11 bases lay in between. This CDR3 region has 13 residues. The CDR3 reads CASSPLGANGYTF. In DNA, the CDR3 is TGTGCCAGCTCACCGCTGGGGGCCAATGGCTACACCTTC.

V and J are TRBV6-1 and TRBJ1-5, with TRBD1 matching over 7 bases. There are 14 residues in the CDR3. Losses at the gene ends were 2 bases for V and 4 bases for J; bases not matched to a gene: 2. In germline, CDR1 is MNHNS, CDR2 SASEGT. The CDR3 loop is CASSERGRNQPQHF. The CDR3, as DNA: TGTGCCAGCAGTGAAAGGGGGCGAAATCAGCCCCAGCATTTT.

In this sample, this clone turned up a few times. The chain combines TRBV14 with TRBJ2-7; TRBD2 might be the D (5 bases). The ends were cut back, 4 bases at V and 1 base at J, with 14 bases in the middle. The CDR3 spans 15 residues. Germline loops: CDR1 SGHDN, CDR2 FVKESK. CDR3 amino acids: CASSLSERRSYEQYF. In DNA, the CDR3 is TGTGCCAGCAGCCTTTCGGAGCGGAGATCCTACGAGCAGTACTTC.

This chain uses TRBV4-1 with TRBJ1-2; 7 nucleotides match TRBD1. The CDR3 sequence is 17 residues long. V lost 1 base and J lost 0; bases outside the gene matches: 8. Germline values: CDR1 MGHRA, CDR2 YSYEKL. The CDR3 loop reads CASSQGPDRSTNYGYTF. CDR3 coding DNA: TGCGCCAGCAGCCAAGGTCCGGACAGGAGCACTAACTATGGCTACACCTTC.

This chain joins TRBV27 and TRBJ1-5; 8 positions match TRBD1. CDR1 is MNHEY and CDR2 is SMNVEV in the germline V gene (reference sequence). The ends lost 6 bases at V and 6 bases at J; junction bases unmatched: 10. This CDR3 has 15 residues. The CDR3 DNA reads as TGTGCCAGCAGCCTTACAGGGGGGATTCCTCAGCCCCAGCATTTT. This sequence encodes CASSLTGGIPQPQHF.

The rearrangement links TRBV4-1 to TRBJ2-5, with D possibly TRBD1 on 6 matching bases. The CDR3 totals 15 residues. Trimming cost V 4 bases and J 3 bases, with 15 bases left between them. Germline V lookup: CDR1 MGHRA, CDR2 YSYEKL. As DNA, the CDR3 is TGCGCCAGCAGCCGTTCGTGGACAGTGGAAGAGACCCAGTACTTC. Its translation: CASSRSWTVEETQYF.

The rearrangement uses TRBV14 and TRBJ2-4; possible D gene TRBD1, 5 bases. The CDR3 has 14 residues. Germline loops: CDR1 SGHDN, CDR2 FVKESK. V lost 1 base and J lost 9, with 13 bases in between. The CDR3 is CASSQGTTTGIQYF. Here the CDR3 DNA reads TGTGCCAGCAGCCAAGGAACAACTACAGGCATTCAGTACTTC.

This chain connects TRBV2 to TRBJ2-6; the match to TRBD1 covers 7 bases. This CDR3 is 16 amino acids long. The trim removed 6 bases at V and 0 bases at J, leaving 5 bases unmatched. The V gene's germline CDR1 is SNHLY and CDR2 FYNNEI. The DNA for the CDR3 is TGTGCCAGCAGGCCCGGGACAGCCTCTGGGGCCAACGTCCTGACTTTC. It is translated as CASRPGTASGANVLTF.

This rearrangement joins TRBV20-1 to TRBJ1-2; TRBD1 agrees at 12 bases. The CDR3 sequence is 11 residues long. V shed 5 bases, J shed 9 bases, and the junction held 1 base outside the gene matches. The germline CDR1 and CDR2 sequences are DFQATT and SNEGSKA (reference sequence). DNA for the CDR3: TGCAGTGCTGGGACAGGGGGCAGCTACACCTTC. Protein sequence: CSAGTGGSYTF.

This chain connects TRBV7-2 to TRBJ1-6; TRBD1 might be the D (6 bases). This CDR3 is 17 amino acids long. Trimming took off 1 base at V and 5 bases at J, with 15 bases between the two ends. The germline V gene has CDR1 SGHTA and CDR2 FQGNSA. CDR3: CASSLVGSGQNNSPLHF. The CDR3 DNA reads TGTGCCAGCAGCTTAGTCGGTTCTGGACAGAATAATTCACCCCTCCACTTT.

This clone was observed a single time. The chain couples TRBV5-1 to TRBJ2-7; the D gene is possibly TRBD1 (5 bases). The CDR3 is made up of 14 amino acids. Trimming pared 0 bases from V and 4 bases from J, leaving 11 bases between. Germline assignment: CDR1 SGHRS and CDR2 YFSETQ. CDR3 sequence (DNA): TGCGCCAGCAGCTTGGCTTCAGGGTTGTACGAGCAGTACTTC. Its translation is CASSLASGLYEQYF.

The J gene is TRBJ1-1, the V gene TRBV18; D uncertain. This CDR3 is 15 amino acids long. The V end was cut by 0 bases, the J end by 1 base, with 9 bases between. Germline CDR1 and CDR2: KGHSH and LQKENI. As DNA, the CDR3 is TGTGCCAGCTCACCACCGACCCTAGGGAACACTGAAGCTTTCTTT. Amino acids: CASSPPTLGNTEAFF.

V is TRBV7-9 and J is TRBJ2-2; D unclear. Trimming took off 2 bases at V and 1 base at J, with 5 bases between the two ends. Germline values: CDR1 SEHNR, CDR2 FQNEAQ (reference sequence). The CDR3 spans 14 residues. The CDR3 DNA sequence: TGTGCCAGCAGCTTACAAAGGAACACCGGGGAGCTGTTTTTT. This sequence encodes CASSLQRNTGELFF.

A remark on this clone: This CDR3 is also generated by other DNA sequences in the sample. The chain joins TRBV19 to TRBJ1-5, with unresolved D. The V gene lost 6 bases and the J gene lost 1 base, with 10 bases spanning the gap. From germline, CDR1 is LNHDA and CDR2 SQIVND (reference sequence). The CDR3 length is 14 residues. CDR3 in DNA: TGTGCCAGTAGCGATAGACACAGCAATCAGCCCCAGCATTTT. Its translation: CASSDRHSNQPQHF.

The genes are TRBV29-1 and TRBJ1-1; D unclear. Germline assignment: CDR1 SQVTM and CDR2 ANQGSEA. The CDR3 runs to 12 residues. The V gene lost 3 bases and the J gene lost 3 bases, with 8 bases spanning the gap. The CDR3 reads CSVDKGYTEAFF. CDR3 DNA: TGCAGCGTTGATAAGGGTTACACTGAAGCTTTCTTT.

The chain joins TRBV12-5 to TRBJ1-3; no clear D gene. Trimming removed 3 bases at V and 8 bases at J, with 8 bases between. The CDR3 is 12 residues long. The germline CDR1 and CDR2 sequences are LGHNT and FRNRAP. CDR3 amino acids: CASGFGLDTIYF. In nucleotides, the CDR3 is TGTGCTAGTGGTTTTGGATTAGACACCATATATTTT. Full variable domain (missing parts from reference TRBV12-5 and TRBJ1-3): DARVTQTPRHKVTEMGQEVTMRCQPILGHNTVFWYRQTMMQGLELLAYFRNRAPLDDSGMPKDRFSAEMPDATLATLKIQPSEPRDSAVYFCASGFGLDTIYFGEGSWLTVV.

The chain links TRBV29-1 to TRBJ1-2, with 8 bases fitting TRBD1. J was trimmed by 7 bases and V by 2 bases; bases with no gene match: 9. The length of the CDR3 is 14 residues. Germline assignment: CDR1 SQVTM and CDR2 ANQGSEA. The CDR3 DNA reads TGCAGCGTTGAAAGGGGGCAGGGGGCCTTTGGCTACACCTTC. This gives the protein CSVERGQGAFGYTF.

V and J are TRBV30 and TRBJ1-2; 12 positions match TRBD1. J gave up 7 bases and V 7 bases, and 10 bases lay outside the gene matches. Germline-derived CDR1 and CDR2 are GTSNPN and SVGIG (reference sequence). This CDR3 is 14 amino acids long. CDR3 sequence: CASPGTGGGGGYTF. The CDR3 DNA sequence: TGTGCCTCACCCGGGACAGGGGGCGGGGGTGGCTACACCTTC.